The entry below gives a single TCR beta chain sequence along with its context. This sample was included in a study of blood T cell repertoires in COVID-19. Across the whole study: Specimens from acute and convalescent COVID-19 originated in the United States, Italy and Spain. T cells, B-cell-depleted T cells, or PBMCs provided the cDNA or gDNA that served as material.

Per the study methods: Amplification of reference gene primers provided the estimated nucleated cell counts. Sequencing was performed with immunoSEQ multiplex PCR; in TCRdb, only in-frame clones are kept and a portion is missing. That table gives V, J and clone size, and the DNA gave D and trimming. The sample lists some 160,000 clones, 78% seen once, with roughly 13% in the top ten. Germline CDR1 SNHLY, CDR2 FYNNEI. The CDR3 loop spans 13 amino acids. Trimming shortened V by 3 bases and J by 9 bases, and 9 bases separated the two germline ends. This chain connects TRBV2 to TRBJ1-6; possible D gene TRBD1, 6 bases. The material sequenced was peripheral blood. The sequence came from an elderly woman with acute or convalescent COVID-19. Here the CDR3 reads CASSDGGLSPLHF. The CDR3, as DNA: TGTGCCAGCAGTGACGGGGGGCTTTCACCCCTCCACTTT.